Described below is a single TCR beta chain sequence and its context. Its antigen is not known. The method was immunoSEQ multiplex PCR; TCRdb's version includes in-frame clones alone and lacks a portion of them. The top ten clones hold 0.3% to 0.4% of a sample with over 200,000 clones, roughly 89% of them seen once. Germline-derived CDR1 and CDR2 are SGHNT and YENEEA. This CDR3 is 16 amino acids long. J was trimmed by 1 base and V by 4 bases; bases with no gene match: 5. This entry belongs to a study of cytomegalovirus exposure and HLA in healthy donors. Findings and caveats of the study: It was 150 to 200 TCR beta chains that were listed as cytomegalovirus-associated. Confirmation in vitro established that a few CMV-associated chains were specific for CMV antigens.

The source material was PBMCs. The clonotype comes from a woman aged 18-29 years in good health and CMV-seronegative. The chain employs TRBV11-3 and TRBJ2-3; the match to TRBD2 covers 10 bases. This chain's CDR3 is CASSSGLAGGTDTQYF. CDR3 in DNA: TGTGCCAGCAGCTCGGGTCTAGCGGGGGGCACAGATACGCAGTATTTT.